The 30 T cell receptor beta chains given below trace back to one sample, sequenced in a study of human T cells and chemical hapten exposure. Noted time point: patch test 2, 6 weeks after DPC sensitization. Treatment here: therapeutic diphenylcyclopropenone sensitization with weekly scalp DPC. One entry per CDR3 protein results from TCRdb running MiXCR on the RACE reads. Here the sample spans a few hundred thousand distinct CDR3 sequences, about 6% being singletons. The source material was whole blood, sampled in connection with sensitization to the hapten diphenylcyclopropenone (DPC). These receptors were collected from a woman under 30 with alopecia areata. Some clones in this sample may be carry-over from other donors' samples.

The sample holds a few counts of this clonotype. The V and J genes are TRBV28 and TRBJ2-5; D possibly matches TRBD1 or TRBD2 (5 bases each). CDR3 length: 14 residues. V gave up 6 bases and J gave up 0 bases, with 11 bases separating them. The germline V gene encodes CDR1 MDHEN and CDR2 SYDVKM. The CDR3 loop reads CASSPGSNQETQYF. CDR3 in DNA: TGTGCCAGCAGCCCAGGGAGTAACCAAGAGACCCAGTACTTC.

In its sample, this clonotype was seen a few times. V gene TRBV5-3 combines with J gene TRBJ1-4, with TRBD1 as a possible D gene (5 bases). TRBV5-3 falls under the ORF class, with uncertain function. This CDR3 region has 16 residues. The ends were cut back, 0 bases at V and 8 bases at J, with 17 bases in the middle. CDR3 nucleotides: TGTGCCAGAAGCTTGGGCCAGGGAGGGTTCTTCGAAAAACTGTTTTTT. It yields the protein CARSLGQGGFFEKLFF.

There are many counts of this clonotype. The chain employs TRBV6-5 and TRBJ1-1; 9 positions match TRBD1. Per the germline V gene, CDR1 is MNHEY and CDR2 is SVGAGI. This CDR3 is 14 amino acids long. The ends lost 6 bases at V and 5 bases at J; junction bases unmatched: 7. CDR3 sequence (DNA): TGTGCCAGCAGGCGGGACAGGGAGGGAACTGAAGCTTTCTTT. Protein: CASRRDREGTEAFF.

This clonotype was counted ten times or more. The V call is TRBV28, the J call TRBJ1-1; the D gene is possibly TRBD1 (5 bases). The germline V and J ends were trimmed by 3 bases and 3 bases, with 11 bases remaining between them. Germline lookup yields CDR1 MDHEN and CDR2 SYDVKM. CDR3 length: 14 residues. CDR3 residues: CASSLPGRDTEAFF. Here the CDR3 DNA reads TGTGCCAGCAGTTTGCCAGGGAGGGACACTGAAGCTTTCTTT. Drawing the rest from reference TRBV28 and TRBJ1-1, the complete variable domain is DVKVTQSSRYLVKRTGEKVFLECVQDMDHENMFWYRQDPGLGLRLIYFSYDVKMKEKGDIPEGYSVSREKKERFSLILESASTNQTSMYLCASSLPGRDTEAFFGQGTRLTVV.

In this sample, this clonotype turned up many times. This sequence joins TRBV7-2 and TRBJ1-6; D call uncertain. V lost 4 bases, J lost 7 bases, and 17 bases lay in between. The CDR3 runs 16 residues. Germline-derived CDR1 and CDR2 are SGHTA and FQGNSA. In DNA form, the CDR3 reads TGTGCCAGCAGCTCGGCCGGGGAGGGCCCGAATTCACCCCTCCACTTT. It encodes CASSSAGEGPNSPLHF.

The sample holds a few counts of this clonotype. The chain links TRBV6-5 to TRBJ1-2; 9 bases match TRBD1. V shed 7 bases, J shed 4 bases, and the junction held 13 bases outside the gene matches. This CDR3 comprises 16 residues. CDR1 and CDR2 from the germline V gene are MNHEY and SVGAGI. The CDR3 bases are TGTGCCAGCACCCAGCCTCCGGGACAGGGTGGCTATGGCTACACCTTC. The encoded protein is CASTQPPGQGGYGYTF.

This clonotype was recorded many times. V usage is TRBV4-2 and J usage is TRBJ2-3; no reliable D call. Germline-derived CDR1 and CDR2 are LGHNA and YNFKEQ. The V end was cut by 4 bases, the J end by 2 bases, with 4 bases between. The CDR3 extends over 12 amino acids. The CDR3 nucleotides read TGTGCCAGCAGCCGGGTCACAGATACGCAGTATTTT. Its translation is CASSRVTDTQYF.

This clonotype has ten or more counts. The V call is TRBV7-2, the J call TRBJ2-7; D is unresolved. The germline CDR1 and CDR2 sequences are SGHTA and FQGNSA. The CDR3 runs 11 residues. V was clipped by 6 bases and J by 2 bases, with 5 bases between them. The CDR3 here is CASSSTYEQYF. CDR3 sequence (DNA): TGTGCCAGCAGTTCCACCTACGAGCAGTACTTC. Full variable domain (remainder filled in from reference TRBV7-2 and TRBJ2-7): GAGVSQSPSNKVTEKGKDVELRCDPISGHTALYWYRQSLGQGLEFLIYFQGNSAPDKSGLPSDRFSAERTGGSVSTLTIQRTQQEDSAVYLCASSSTYEQYFGPGTRLTVT.

This clonotype was seen many times. The chain couples TRBV12-3 or TRBV12-4 to TRBJ1-5, with D tentatively TRBD1 (5 bases). The CDR3 contains 15 residues. V gave up 4 bases and J gave up 3 bases, with 13 bases separating them. This CDR3 is CASSWNRGTNQPQHF. In nucleotides, the CDR3 is TGTGCCAGCAGTTGGAACCGAGGGACCAATCAGCCCCAGCATTTT.

This clonotype came up a few times. The genes are TRBV2 and TRBJ2-1, with 8 bases aligning to TRBD2. CDR3 length equals 13 residues. Unmatched junction bases numbered 11, after V lost 9 bases and J lost 10 bases. Germline V gene lookup returns CDR1 SNHLY and CDR2 FYNNEI. CDR3 bases: TGTGCCAGGGGCGCGGGGGGTCTAGTGGAGCAGTTCTTC. It translates to CARGAGGLVEQFF. Complete variable domain (other parts from reference TRBV2 and TRBJ2-1): EPEVTQTPSHQVTQMGQEVILRCVPISNHLYFYWYRQILGQKVEFLVSFYNNEISEKSEIFDDQFSVERPDGSNFTLKIRSTKLEDSAMYFCARGAGGLVEQFFGPGTRLTVL.

This clonotype came up a few times. J is TRBJ2-5 and V is TRBV12-3 or TRBV12-4; tentative D call: TRBD1 (8 bases). Trimming pared 4 bases from V and 7 bases from J, leaving 16 bases between. The CDR3 runs 14 residues. CDR3 in amino acids: CASSSLDREGTQYF. The CDR3 DNA follows: TGTGCCAGCAGTTCCTTGGACAGGGAGGGGACCCAGTACTTC.

This clonotype was counted a few times. The chain links TRBV6-5 to TRBJ1-1; 9 bases line up with TRBD1. CDR3 length: 15 amino acids. In germline, CDR1 is MNHEY, CDR2 SVGAGI. V was pared by 6 bases and J by 5 bases, with 10 bases of the junction left unmatched. CDR3 sequence reads: CASRYTGTGRTEAFF. In nucleotides, the CDR3 is TGTGCCAGCAGATATACCGGGACAGGGAGGACTGAAGCTTTCTTT.

This rearrangement joins TRBV12-3 or TRBV12-4 to TRBJ2-6, with 8 bases that match TRBD1. The CDR3 sequence is 18 residues long. Losses at the gene ends were 2 bases for V and 0 bases for J; bases not matched to a gene: 6. The CDR3 sequence: CASSLKGQVLSGANVLTF. CDR3 sequence (DNA): TGTGCCAGCAGTTTAAAGGGACAGGTTCTCTCTGGGGCCAACGTCCTGACTTTC.

This clonotype was observed a handful of times. The rearrangement links TRBV12-3 or TRBV12-4 to TRBJ2-7; 12 bases map to TRBD2. Losses at the gene ends were 5 bases for V and 9 bases for J; bases not matched to a gene: 8. CDR3 size: 14 residues. The CDR3 region has the DNA TGTGCCAGCAGTGCGGCTAGCGGGGGGGCCAGGCAGTACTTC. This codes for CASSAASGGARQYF.

The V gene is TRBV10-3, the J gene TRBJ2-1, with 7 bases matching TRBD2. The CDR3 sequence is 13 residues long. Trimming at V came to 3 bases and at J to 10 bases, leaving 6 bases not matched to a gene. Per the germline V gene, CDR1 is ENHRY and CDR2 is SYGVKD. CDR3 DNA sequence: TGTGCCATCAGTGAATCTGTTAGCGGGGAGCAGTTCTTC. Protein sequence: CAISESVSGEQFF.

This clonotype was seen more than once but under ten times. This chain links TRBV6-5 with TRBJ1-6; D is possibly TRBD1 (5 bases). Germline CDR1 and CDR2: MNHEY and SVGAGI. The V gene lost 2 bases and the J gene lost 6 bases, with 8 bases spanning the gap. The CDR3 consists of 14 residues. The CDR3 DNA reads TGTGCCAGCAGTTACGGGGGATTTAATTCACCCCTCCACTTT. Translation: CASSYGGFNSPLHF.

This clonotype was counted only a few times. The chain employs TRBV12-3 or TRBV12-4 and TRBJ1-4; D is uncertain. The V end lost 8 bases, the J end lost 7 bases, and 14 bases lay between the germline ends. This CDR3 contains 13 residues. This CDR3 is CASYDRMGEKLFF. CDR3 DNA: TGTGCCAGCTACGACCGAATGGGTGAAAAACTGTTTTTT.

This clonotype showed up many times. The V gene is TRBV27, the J gene TRBJ1-6, with D possibly matching TRBD1 (5 bases). CDR1 and CDR2 (germline): MNHEY, SMNVEV (reference sequence). The CDR3 runs 15 residues. Trimming took 8 bases from V and 0 from J, leaving 11 bases between them. The CDR3 loop is CASRGGSSYNSPLHF. The CDR3 nucleotides are TGTGCCAGCCGGGGGGGGAGCTCCTATAATTCACCCCTCCACTTT.

The chain joins TRBV15 to TRBJ1-5; D is possibly TRBD1 (5 bases). The V end lost 3 bases, the J end lost 7 bases, and 10 bases lay between the germline ends. The CDR3 length is 13 residues. The germline V gene has CDR1 LNHNV and CDR2 YYDKDF (reference sequence). The CDR3 reads CATSSRVDQPQHF. As DNA, the CDR3 is TGTGCCACCAGCAGCAGGGTTGACCAGCCCCAGCATTTT.

This clonotype was recorded at least ten times. The CDR3 is CASSQTAGADTEAFF. The CDR3 coding sequence is TGCGCCAGCAGCCAAACGGCAGGGGCGGACACTGAAGCTTTCTTT. The chain employs TRBV5-1 and TRBJ1-1; D is possibly TRBD1 (6 bases). CDR3 length equals 15 residues. The germline V and J ends were trimmed by 4 bases and 3 bases, with 16 bases remaining between them. Germline assignment: CDR1 SGHRS and CDR2 YFSETQ. The full variable domain, completed using reference TRBV5-1 and TRBJ1-1, is KAGVTQTPRYLIKTRGQQVTLSCSPISGHRSVSWYQQTPGQGLQFLFEYFSETQRNKGNFPGRFSGRQFSNSRSEMNVSTLELGDSALYLCASSQTAGADTEAFFGQGTRLTVV.

This clonotype has a handful of counts. The V gene is TRBV7-2, the J gene TRBJ1-2, with D maybe TRBD1 (5 bases). The V end was cut by 1 base, the J end by 8 bases, with 14 bases between. CDR1 and CDR2 (germline): SGHTA, FQGNSA. CDR3 length: 14 residues. CDR3 region: CASSLGWSRDGYTF. Here the CDR3 DNA reads TGTGCCAGCAGCTTAGGGTGGTCCAGGGACGGCTACACCTTC. The full variable domain, in which reference TRBV7-2 and TRBJ1-2 provide the parts outside the CDR3, is GAGVSQSPSNKVTEKGKDVELRCDPISGHTALYWYRQSLGQGLEFLIYFQGNSAPDKSGLPSDRFSAERTGGSVSTLTIQRTQQEDSAVYLCASSLGWSRDGYTFGSGTRLTVV.

Ten or more counts support this clonotype. The chain is built from TRBV6-2 or TRBV6-3 and TRBJ2-3, with D hard to call. The germline V gene has CDR1 MNHEY and CDR2 SVGEGT. The germline V and J ends were trimmed by 8 bases and 2 bases, with 14 bases remaining between them. This CDR3 region has 14 residues. Here the CDR3 reads CASRSILDTDTQYF. DNA for the CDR3: TGTGCCAGCCGGAGCATCCTCGACACAGATACGCAGTATTTT.

This clonotype was counted only a few times. V usage is TRBV15 and J usage is TRBJ1-3; D is unclear. The germline V gene has CDR1 LNHNV and CDR2 YYDKDF (reference sequence). Deletions cut 8 bases from V and 4 bases from J, with 12 bases between. The CDR3 length is 13 residues. The CDR3, as DNA: TGTGCCACCTCCCTTTTACCCGGAAACACCATATATTTT. Its translation: CATSLLPGNTIYF. The full variable domain, completed using reference TRBV15 and TRBJ1-3, is DAMVIQNPRYQVTQFGKPVTLSCSQTLNHNVMYWYQQKSSQAPKLLFHYYDKDFNNEADTPDNFQSRRPNTSFCFLDIRSPGLGDTAMYLCATSLLPGNTIYFGEGSWLTVV.

This clonotype turned up a few times. This chain uses TRBV6-5 with TRBJ1-1; 7 bases line up with TRBD1. Germline loops: CDR1 MNHEY, CDR2 SVGAGI. The CDR3 is 18 residues long. V lost 6 bases and J lost 8; bases outside the gene matches: 24. The CDR3 spells CASSYLGTDPFRVVEAFF. Here the CDR3 DNA reads TGTGCCAGCAGCTACCTAGGGACAGACCCATTCCGGGTGGTAGAAGCTTTCTTT.

The sample holds many counts of this clonotype. This chain connects TRBV10-3 to TRBJ1-4; D unresolved. V shed 3 bases and J shed 5 bases, with 10 bases lying between them. From germline, CDR1 is ENHRY and CDR2 SYGVKD. The CDR3 has 14 residues. The CDR3 nucleotides are TGTGCCATCAGTGACCCTACCATCAATGAAAAACTGTTTTTT. This translates into CAISDPTINEKLFF.

This chain connects TRBV18 to TRBJ1-1, with D uncertain. The V gene's germline CDR1 is KGHSH and CDR2 LQKENI. The CDR3 is 13 residues long. V gave up 5 bases and J gave up 3 bases, with 10 bases separating them. CDR3 loop: CASSSIRDTEAFF. The CDR3 DNA follows: TGTGCCAGCTCATCCATTAGGGACACTGAAGCTTTCTTT.

This clonotype was counted only a few times. The chain is built from TRBV25-1 and TRBJ2-7; D perhaps matches TRBD1 (6 bases). Germline values: CDR1 MGHDK, CDR2 SYGVNS. The germline V and J ends were trimmed by 4 bases and 1 base, with 8 bases remaining between them. The CDR3 has 13 residues. CDR3 sequence (DNA): TGTGCCAGCAGTGGTACAGGGTCCTACGAGCAGTACTTC. This codes for CASSGTGSYEQYF.

This clonotype has more than one count but fewer than ten. The chain links TRBV15 to TRBJ2-1; 9 bases are shared with TRBD2. The CDR3 contains 15 residues. The germline V gene has CDR1 LNHNV and CDR2 YYDKDF (reference sequence). With 5 bases clipped from V and 6 bases from J, the junction kept 8 bases outside the gene matches. The CDR3 loop is CATSGRRGGPNEQFF. DNA of the CDR3: TGTGCCACCAGCGGCAGGCGGGGGGGCCCCAATGAGCAGTTCTTC. The full variable domain, in which reference TRBV15 and TRBJ2-1 provide the parts outside the CDR3, is DAMVIQNPRYQVTQFGKPVTLSCSQTLNHNVMYWYQQKSSQAPKLLFHYYDKDFNNEADTPDNFQSRRPNTSFCFLDIRSPGLGDTAMYLCATSGRRGGPNEQFFGPGTRLTVL.

This clonotype showed up many times. The rearrangement links TRBV27 to TRBJ1-4; TRBD1 aligns across 11 bases. The CDR3 runs to 14 residues. CDR1 is MNHEY and CDR2 is SMNVEV in the germline V gene (reference sequence). The V and J ends lost 4 bases and 8 bases, in that order; junction bases with no gene match: 3. The DNA for the CDR3 is TGTGCCAGCAGTTATGGGACAGGGGGGGAAAAACTGTTTTTT. It yields the protein CASSYGTGGEKLFF.

This clonotype was observed a few times. The genes are TRBV7-9 and TRBJ1-2, with a weak D call TRBD1 (5 bases). CDR3 size: 17 residues. Germline V gene data show CDR1 as SEHNR and CDR2 as FQNEAQ (reference sequence). Deletions cut 2 bases from V and 0 bases from J, with 16 bases between. DNA for the CDR3: TGTGCCAGCAGCTTAATCGCCCCGAGGGGCGCTAACTATGGCTACACCTTC. Amino acids: CASSLIAPRGANYGYTF.